This TCR beta chain came from a study of T cell changes during pregnancy in multiple sclerosis. Method: immunoSEQ multiplex PCR; TCRdb's copy keeps in-frame clones and lacks some. The sample lists tens of thousands of clones; about 92% were seen once. Germline trimming cut 10 bases from V and 0 bases from J; bases unmatched to any gene: 7. This CDR3 spans 14 amino acids. CDR1 is LNHDA and CDR2 is SQIVND in the germline V gene (reference sequence). The chain joins TRBV19 to TRBJ2-3, with 7 positions matching TRBD1. The sample consisted of CD4+ T cells from peripheral blood mononuclear cells, taken after pregnancy. This TCR derives from a female donor in good health, enrolled as a control in a pregnancy study. CDR3 residues: CATNPTGSTDTQYF. In nucleotides, the CDR3 is TGTGCCACTAACCCGACAGGGAGCACAGATACGCAGTATTTT.